In this sample, the clone carrying this TCR beta chain turned up a few times. These data come from a study of blood T cell repertoires in COVID-19. The overall study: COVID-19 samples, acute and convalescent, were from the United States, Italy and Spain.

The repertoire was sequenced with immunoSEQ multiplex PCR; TCRdb's copy has only in-frame clones and lacks some. Of approximately 94,000 clones detected, 84% appear once; the ten largest clones hold about 24%. The CDR3 loop spans 14 amino acids. V lost 2 bases and J lost 6; bases outside the gene matches: 5. The germline gives CDR1 SGHAT, CDR2 FQNNGV. This TCR was sampled from a human donor in a cohort sampled during active COVID-19. The sample consisted of peripheral blood. V and J are TRBV11-2 and TRBJ1-2, with 8 positions matching TRBD1. The chain's CDR3 is CASSLPGGENGYTF. As DNA, the CDR3 is TGTGCCAGCAGCTTACCAGGGGGCGAGAATGGCTACACCTTC. Drawing the rest from reference TRBV11-2 and TRBJ1-2, the complete variable domain is EAGVAQSPRYKIIEKRQSVAFWCNPISGHATLYWYQQILGQGPKLLIQFQNNGVVDDSQLPKDRFSAERLKGVDSTLKIQPAKLEDSAVYLCASSLPGGENGYTFGSGTRLTVV.